These 29 T cell receptor beta chains were sequenced from one sample in a study of T-cell memory formation after mild COVID-19. Each CDR3 protein gets one entry after TCRdb re-called the 5' RACE reads with MiXCR. The repertoire has 350,000 to 500,000 distinct CDR3 sequences, about 20% of them found once; the top ten carry roughly a fifth. Sample: PBMCs or a T cell subset sorted from them (not recorded which). These receptors originate from a man between 18 and 29 years old who had mild COVID-19 (a few samples of this study predate the infection). Cell type and time point are not known.

This clonotype occurred many times. The rearrangement joins TRBV29-1 to TRBJ1-6; 10 bases are shared with TRBD1. The germline gives CDR1 SQVTM, CDR2 ANQGSEA. The CDR3 has 13 residues. V lost 6 bases, J lost 5 bases, and 1 base stayed unmatched. CDR3 sequence reads: CSVGQGDNSPLHF. The CDR3 DNA is TGCAGCGTCGGACAGGGGGATAATTCACCCCTCCACTTT.

Written as DNA, the CDR3 is TGTGCCAGCAGTTTTGGGCTACTCCTACGAGAGCAGTACTTC. Protein sequence: CASSFGLLLREQYF. V and J are TRBV27 and TRBJ2-7, with unresolved D. This CDR3 comprises 14 residues. Trimming removed 3 bases from V and 7 bases from J, with 16 bases in between. Per germline, CDR1 MNHEY and CDR2 SMNVEV (reference sequence).

This clonotype was counted at least ten times. The chain recombines TRBV4-1 with TRBJ2-5; 7 bases align to TRBD1. The V and J ends lost 4 bases and 6 bases, in that order; junction bases with no gene match: 5. The germline V gene encodes CDR1 MGHRA and CDR2 YSYEKL. This CDR3 region has 13 residues. The CDR3 region has the DNA TGCGCCAGCAGCCTTACAGGGGAACAGACCCAGTACTTC. Encoded protein: CASSLTGEQTQYF.

This clonotype was counted ten times or more. This chain connects TRBV7-3 to TRBJ2-3, with unresolved D. The length of the CDR3 is 13 residues. V lost 4 bases, J lost 6 bases, and 11 bases lay in between. The V gene's germline CDR1 is SGHTA and CDR2 FQGTGA. In nucleotides, the CDR3 is TGTGCCAGCAGCTACGTTGACTGGGATACGCAGTATTTT. This encodes CASSYVDWDTQYF.

This clonotype was found a few times. The chain employs TRBV2 and TRBJ2-3; possibly TRBD1 for D (5 bases). Germline V lookup: CDR1 SNHLY, CDR2 FYNNEI. The CDR3 sequence is 11 residues long. V was cut by 11 bases and J by 4 bases, with 10 bases left in between. As DNA, the CDR3 is TGTGCCGGGGCGGAGTCAGATACGCAGTATTTT. Translating gives CAGAESDTQYF.

In this sample, this clonotype turned up a few times. The chain employs TRBV27 and TRBJ2-3; D possibly corresponds to TRBD2 (5 bases). The CDR3 runs to 14 residues. Trimming shortened V by 2 bases and J by 2 bases, and 8 bases separated the two germline ends. CDR1 and CDR2 (germline): MNHEY, SMNVEV (reference sequence). This chain's CDR3 is CASSLIAPTDTQYF. The CDR3 nucleotides read TGTGCCAGCAGTTTAATAGCGCCCACAGATACGCAGTATTTT.

This clonotype has ten or more counts. J is TRBJ2-5 and V is TRBV10-3; weak D call: TRBD2 (5 bases). Trimming removed 3 bases at V and 6 bases at J, with 17 bases between. The CDR3 has 15 amino acids. In germline, CDR1 is ENHRY, CDR2 SYGVKD. The CDR3 bases are TGTGCCATCAGTGATAACAGCTCGCGAGGGAAGACCCAGTACTTC. Amino acid sequence: CAISDNSSRGKTQYF.

This clonotype was counted only a few times. CDR3 region: CASSQASVKDYEQYF. The CDR3 nucleotides read TGCGCCAGCAGCCAAGCAAGTGTTAAGGACTACGAGCAGTACTTC. The chain employs TRBV4-1 and TRBJ2-7; unclear D gene. This CDR3 contains 15 residues. The V and J ends lost 1 base and 3 bases respectively, with 13 bases between them. Germline loops: CDR1 MGHRA, CDR2 YSYEKL.

This clonotype was seen repeatedly, ten times or more. This chain links TRBV7-9 with TRBJ2-5; 11 bases agree with TRBD2. CDR1 is SEHNR and CDR2 is FQNEAQ in the germline V gene (reference sequence). Losses at the gene ends were 3 bases for V and 5 bases for J; bases not matched to a gene: 2. CDR3 length equals 14 residues. CDR3 bases: TGTGCCAGCAGCTTGACTAGCGGGGAGGAGACCCAGTACTTC. Translated, it gives CASSLTSGEETQYF.

This clonotype was counted a few times. The rearrangement uses TRBV7-3 and TRBJ2-1; D may be TRBD2 (6 bases). There are 17 residues in the CDR3. Trimming took off 4 bases at V and 8 bases at J, with 24 bases between the two ends. Per the germline V gene, CDR1 is SGHTA and CDR2 is FQGTGA. The CDR3 loop is CASSYKTGLKESHEQFF. The CDR3 DNA reads TGTGCCAGCAGCTACAAGACGGGACTCAAAGAAAGCCATGAGCAGTTCTTC.

This clonotype appeared many times. The chain recombines TRBV15 with TRBJ2-3; D is undetermined. CDR3 length: 10 amino acids. CDR1 and CDR2 from the germline V gene are LNHNV and YYDKDF (reference sequence). V shed 6 bases and J shed 6 bases, with 4 bases lying between them. CDR3 in DNA: TGTGCCACCAGAGGGGATACGCAGTATTTT. This translates into CATRGDTQYF.

This clonotype has more than one count but fewer than ten. The chain couples TRBV7-9 to TRBJ1-1, with TRBD1 matching 9 bases. The CDR3 contains 15 residues. V shed 1 base, J shed 5 bases, and the junction held 5 bases outside the gene matches. Germline CDR1 and CDR2: SEHNR and FQNEAQ (reference sequence). This CDR3 is CASSLGQGVGTEAFF. CDR3 sequence (DNA): TGTGCCAGCAGCTTAGGACAGGGGGTAGGAACTGAAGCTTTCTTT.

The chain is built from TRBV7-9 and TRBJ2-7; 8 bases map to TRBD1. The V gene's germline CDR1 is SEHNR and CDR2 FQNEAQ (reference sequence). This CDR3 spans 14 amino acids. V was clipped by 5 bases and J by 2 bases; unmatched bases: 5. The CDR3 reads CASSRPGGAYEQYF. CDR3 bases: TGTGCCAGCAGCCGACCAGGGGGCGCCTACGAGCAGTACTTC.

The V call is TRBV7-2, the J call TRBJ2-3, with D unclear. V shed 4 bases and J shed 6 bases, with 14 bases lying between them. The CDR3 sequence is 14 residues long. CDR1 is SGHTA and CDR2 is FQGNSA in the germline V gene. DNA for the CDR3: TGTGCCAGCAGCTCCTCAATGGGTTCCGATACGCAGTATTTT. This sequence encodes CASSSSMGSDTQYF. The full variable domain, with the rest looked up from reference TRBV7-2 and TRBJ2-3, is GAGVSQSPSNKVTEKGKDVELRCDPISGHTALYWYRQSLGQGLEFLIYFQGNSAPDKSGLPSDRFSAERTGGSVSTLTIQRTQQEDSAVYLCASSSSMGSDTQYFGPGTRLTVL.

V and J are TRBV7-9 and TRBJ2-7; unclear D gene. V was shortened by 2 bases and J by 6 bases, with 17 bases between the two germline ends. This CDR3 region has 15 residues. Germline V gene lookup returns CDR1 SEHNR and CDR2 FQNEAQ (reference sequence). The CDR3 DNA sequence: TGTGCCAGCAGCTTACGCTCGGCTGGCGTTTTCGAGCAGTACGTC. This codes for CASSLRSAGVFEQYV.

The CDR3 DNA sequence: TGCGCCAGCAGCCAAGATCGACAGCACGGCACTGAAGCTTTCTTT. Encoded protein: CASSQDRQHGTEAFF. The chain carries TRBV4-3 and TRBJ1-1, with D possibly matching TRBD1 (5 bases). V dropped 0 bases and J dropped 4 bases, with 12 bases sitting between them. The CDR3 is 15 residues long. The germline gives CDR1 LGHNA, CDR2 YSLEER.

The V gene is TRBV7-2, the J gene TRBJ2-5, with 14 nucleotides matching TRBD2. CDR1 and CDR2 (germline): SGHTA, FQGNSA. The CDR3 is made up of 19 amino acids. The J segment lost 5 bases and the V segment lost 5 bases, leaving 16 bases of the junction unmatched. CDR3 residues: CASSLGGLAGGSSGETQYF. CDR3 DNA sequence: TGTGCCAGCAGCCTAGGTGGACTAGCGGGGGGAAGCTCCGGTGAGACCCAGTACTTC.

V gene TRBV6-6 combines with J gene TRBJ2-1; perhaps TRBD2 as D (5 bases). This CDR3 spans 15 amino acids. The germline V gene encodes CDR1 MNHNY and CDR2 SVGAGI (reference sequence). With 6 bases removed from V and 6 bases from J, the gap between germline ends came to 18 bases. The DNA for the CDR3 is TGTGCCAGCAGCAGACCAAGGGAAGAGGGCAATGAGCAGTTCTTC. Amino acid sequence: CASSRPREEGNEQFF.

In its sample, this clonotype was seen a few times. This chain links TRBV12-3 or TRBV12-4 with TRBJ1-6, with D maybe TRBD1 (6 bases). The CDR3 runs to 14 residues. The germline V and J ends were trimmed by 5 bases and 7 bases, with 12 bases remaining between them. The CDR3 sequence: CASSLTGKNSPLHF. DNA of the CDR3: TGTGCCAGCAGTCTCACAGGGAAAAATTCACCCCTCCACTTT.

This clonotype was seen repeatedly, ten times or more. The chain couples TRBV29-1 to TRBJ2-3; TRBD2 might be the D (6 bases). The CDR3 length is 12 residues. V was shortened by 3 bases and J by 7 bases, with 11 bases between the two germline ends. CDR1 SQVTM and CDR2 ANQGSEA come from the germline V gene. This CDR3 reads CSVDAGSNTQYF. In DNA form, the CDR3 reads TGCAGCGTTGACGCGGGATCTAATACGCAGTATTTT.

This clonotype has just a few counts. The CDR3 DNA reads as TGTGCCAGCAGTTCAACTCTGGGCGAGACCCAGTACTTC. It codes for CASSSTLGETQYF. The rearrangement links TRBV12-3 or TRBV12-4 to TRBJ2-5; D not resolved. The ends were cut back, 4 bases at V and 5 bases at J, with 11 bases in the middle. The CDR3 is made up of 13 amino acids.

This chain links TRBV10-3 with TRBJ2-7, with D possibly matching TRBD1 (6 bases). The CDR3 sequence is 13 residues long. Germline V lookup: CDR1 ENHRY, CDR2 SYGVKD. Deletions cut 7 bases from V and 3 bases from J, with 13 bases between. The CDR3 nucleotides read TGTGCCATCACCAGGGGACAAAACTACGAGCAGTACTTC. Its protein product is CAITRGQNYEQYF.

This chain connects TRBV7-7 to TRBJ2-2; D possibly corresponds to TRBD1 (6 bases). This CDR3 comprises 17 residues. Trimming pared 2 bases from V and 6 bases from J, leaving 19 bases between. CDR1 and CDR2 from the germline V gene are SSHAT and FNYEAQ (reference sequence). The CDR3 bases are TGTGCCAGCAGCTTAAGATACGCAGGGGATAGTTCCGGGGAGCTGTTTTTT. Translation gives CASSLRYAGDSSGELFF.

V gene TRBV5-1 combines with J gene TRBJ2-1; D remains ambiguous. The CDR3 extends over 15 amino acids. CDR1 is SGHRS, CDR2 YFSETQ, per germline. V was pared by 0 bases and J by 2 bases, with 9 bases between. The CDR3 loop is CASSLVPGPYNEQFF. CDR3 in DNA: TGCGCCAGCAGCTTGGTCCCGGGCCCCTACAATGAGCAGTTCTTC.

This clonotype was seen only a few times. The rearrangement uses TRBV20-1 and TRBJ1-5; D remains ambiguous. Trimming took 3 bases from V and 0 from J, leaving 9 bases between them. The CDR3 is 14 amino acids. Per germline, CDR1 DFQATT and CDR2 SNEGSKA (reference sequence). CDR3 protein: CSASGRTSNQPQHF. CDR3 DNA sequence: TGCAGTGCTAGTGGACGGACTAGCAATCAGCCCCAGCATTTT.

This clonotype showed up just a few times. The rearrangement joins TRBV4-1 to TRBJ1-1; D not resolved. This CDR3 region has 15 residues. With 1 base removed from V and 5 bases from J, the gap between germline ends came to 14 bases. Germline-derived CDR1 and CDR2 are MGHRA and YSYEKL. CDR3: CASSQAGVGRTEAFF. CDR3 DNA sequence: TGCGCCAGCAGCCAAGCGGGCGTCGGGAGGACTGAAGCTTTCTTT.

The chain joins TRBV28 to TRBJ2-7; D might be TRBD1 (6 bases). V was shortened by 5 bases and J by 2 bases, with 16 bases between the two germline ends. The germline CDR1 and CDR2 sequences are MDHEN and SYDVKM. The CDR3 extends over 15 amino acids. The CDR3 protein is CASSPPVTGAYEQYV. The CDR3 region has the DNA TGTGCCAGCAGTCCGCCGGTGACAGGCGCCTACGAGCAGTACGTC.

This clonotype has a handful of counts. The genes are TRBV4-1 and TRBJ2-3, with D possibly being TRBD2 (5 bases). Germline V lookup: CDR1 MGHRA, CDR2 YSYEKL. Deletions cut 4 bases from V and 0 bases from J, with 11 bases between. CDR3 size: 15 residues. CDR3 region: CASSPGLLSTDTQYF. Here the CDR3 DNA reads TGCGCCAGCAGCCCCGGACTCCTTAGCACAGATACGCAGTATTTT.

This clonotype came up a few times. The chain carries TRBV7-9 and TRBJ2-7; possible D gene TRBD1, 6 bases. The CDR3 totals 16 residues. The germline V gene encodes CDR1 SEHNR and CDR2 FQNEAQ (reference sequence). With 5 bases removed from V and 2 bases from J, the gap between germline ends came to 19 bases. Here the CDR3 reads CASSPSGSEGAYEQYF. For the CDR3, the DNA is TGTGCCAGCAGCCCAAGTGGGAGCGAGGGGGCCTACGAGCAGTACTTC.